What follows describes a single T cell receptor (beta chain). The antigen is unknown. These data originate in a study of long-term antiretroviral therapy in people with HIV. Study-wide results and caveats: Despite increasing after ART, diversity remained lower than that of transplant donor controls.

Germline V gene sequence: CDR1 MNHNS, CDR2 SASEGT. Trimming left V 1 base short and J 4 bases short, with 10 bases between. CDR3 size: 15 residues. The assay used was immunoSEQ (version v3.0), run at survey level. TCRdb keeps only in-frame clones here, not all; method: immunoSEQ multiplex PCR. The sample has tens of thousands of clones, around 93% seen once; the top ten hold about 3%. The sequencing here drew on unsorted PBMCs, taken 7.3 to 7.5 years after starting antiretroviral therapy. This rearrangement joins TRBV6-1 to TRBJ1-4, with D hard to call. The clonotype was recovered from a man aged 45-60 years with HIV. The chain's CDR3 is CASSEGPFFNEKLFF. The CDR3 coding sequence is TGTGCCAGCAGTGAAGGGCCATTCTTTAATGAAAAACTGTTTTTT.